This T cell receptor (beta chain) appears in the sequencing data of a study of shared clonotypes between healthy human individuals. Study observations and caveats: The study generally estimated greater richness for naive than memory subsets. It was only blood that was sampled, and tissue repertoires likely differ. Rarefaction gave evidence that sorted-subset sequencing remained incomplete despite large depth.

The CDR3 has 14 residues. Per germline, CDR1 SGDLS and CDR2 YYNGEE. The V end was cut by 0 bases, the J end by 8 bases, with 11 bases between. A remark on this clone: Its antigen is unknown. In the same sample, other DNA sequences code for this CDR3.

Only in-frame clones appear in the TCRdb table, and some are missing; sequencing was by immunoSEQ multiplex PCR. The sample carries millions of clones, about 93% recorded once. Positively selected for CCR7, the CD45RO-negative cells used as naive CD8 cells excluded terminally differentiated effector memory CD45RA+ cells. The sequence came from a man aged 18 to 29 in good health. Some clones in this sample may be carry-over from other donors' samples. The sequenced material came from naive CD8+ T cells from PBMCs. The chain couples TRBV9 to TRBJ1-4, with a possible D match to TRBD1 (6 bases). CDR3 nucleotide sequence: TGTGCCAGCAGCGTAGGAGGGGGTCTAGAAAAACTGTTTTTT. It translates to CASSVGGGLEKLFF.